The source of this T cell receptor (beta chain) is a study of immune characterization of retroperitoneal liposarcoma. Trimming shortened V by 5 bases and J by 5 bases, and 16 bases separated the two germline ends. This CDR3 comprises 15 residues. From germline, CDR1 is SGHNT and CDR2 YENEEA. MiXCR was run by TCRdb on the PCR reads, yielding one entry per CDR3 protein. The profile covers about 19,000 distinct CDR3 sequences, with approximately 35% appearing a single time and approximately 7% taken by the ten largest. This clonotype was seen a handful of times. Sequencing was performed on blood. The V call is TRBV11-3, the J call TRBJ2-1; TRBD2 might be the D (6 bases). This TCR was recovered from a male donor with retroperitoneal liposarcoma. CDR3 residues: CASSPYRGGNNEQFF. The DNA of the CDR3 is TGTGCCAGCAGCCCCTACAGAGGCGGGAACAATGAGCAGTTCTTC.